One and the same sample provided the 10 T cell receptor beta chains below, sequenced in a study of blood T cells in healthy people across ages. Through a sample-barcoded 5' primer and a J-beta primer mix, a second PCR was run for roughly 6 to 11 cycles. TCRdb re-analysed the 5' RACE reads in MiXCR, keeping a single row per CDR3 protein. The sample lists about 1.4 million distinct CDR3 sequences; around 59% were seen once. Sequencing input: blood. The receptors here all came from a young man in good health.

CDR3 nucleotide sequence: TGCGCCAGCAGTGAGTGGGGGGGTGAGCAGTTCTTC. Protein sequence: CASSEWGGEQFF. The chain uses TRBV10-2 and TRBJ2-1; 7 positions match TRBD2. V lost 1 base, J lost 9 bases, and 0 bases stayed unmatched. Germline lookup yields CDR1 WSHSY and CDR2 SAAADI. The CDR3 consists of 12 residues.

This clonotype was seen more than once but under ten times. The chain is built from TRBV20-1 and TRBJ2-1; tentatively, D is TRBD1 (6 bases). Trimming pared 8 bases from V and 2 bases from J, leaving 10 bases between. Germline V gives CDR1 DFQATT, CDR2 SNEGSKA (reference sequence). This CDR3 is 12 amino acids long. DNA of the CDR3: TGCAGTATGACAGGTGCCTACAATGAGCAGTTCTTC. Its translation: CSMTGAYNEQFF.

The rearrangement links TRBV4-3 to TRBJ2-7; 7 bases agree with TRBD1. V gave up 2 bases and J gave up 6 bases; unmatched junction bases: 4. CDR1 and CDR2 (germline): LGHNA, YSLEER. The CDR3 contains 13 residues. The CDR3 DNA is TGCGCCAGCAGCCAAATGAGGGGGCTCGAGCAGTACTTC. Protein product: CASSQMRGLEQYF.

The chain uses TRBV20-1 and TRBJ2-5; 10 bases line up with TRBD1. Per the germline V gene, CDR1 is DFQATT and CDR2 is SNEGSKA (reference sequence). The CDR3 runs to 16 residues. Trimming at V came to 7 bases and at J to 5 bases, leaving 16 bases not matched to a gene. CDR3 coding DNA: TGCAGTGTGAACGCCCCCCAAGACAGGGGGCTGGAGACCCAGTACTTC. It codes for CSVNAPQDRGLETQYF.

The chain links TRBV29-1 to TRBJ2-7, with 9 bases identical to TRBD1. The V and J ends lost 6 bases and 7 bases, in that order; junction bases with no gene match: 10. The CDR3 runs to 13 residues. Germline-derived CDR1 and CDR2 are SQVTM and ANQGSEA. CDR3 region: CSVGQGTRGEQYF. As DNA, the CDR3 is TGCAGCGTAGGACAGGGGACCCGGGGGGAGCAGTACTTC.

This chain links TRBV4-1 with TRBJ2-7; D uncertain. Trimming left V 1 base short and J 5 bases short, with 15 bases between. Per the germline V gene, CDR1 is MGHRA and CDR2 is YSYEKL. The CDR3 runs to 15 residues. CDR3 in DNA: TGCGCCAGCAGCCAAGTTGGTGTCACCCGAAACGAGCAGTACTTC. This translates into CASSQVGVTRNEQYF.

This clonotype showed up just once. The chain links TRBV12-3 or TRBV12-4 to TRBJ2-1, with D possibly being TRBD1 or TRBD2 (6 bases each). This CDR3 is 13 amino acids long. V was trimmed by 3 bases and J by 14 bases, leaving 17 bases between them. The CDR3 region is CASSLKGEAVEFF. As DNA, the CDR3 is TGTGCCAGCAGTTTGAAGGGGGAGGCCGTGGAGTTCTTC.

Worth noting for this clonotype: This may stem from a read error, because a much larger clone lies one nucleotide away. J is TRBJ2-3 and V is TRBV10-2, with TRBD1 matching over 7 bases. Germline loops: CDR1 WSHSY, CDR2 SAAADI. The CDR3 length is 13 residues. As DNA, the CDR3 is TGCGCCAGCGGGGACAGCCCCACAGGTACGCAGTATTTT. Residues: CASGDSPTGTQYF.

The chain uses TRBV27 and TRBJ2-2; D tentatively reads TRBD1 or TRBD2 (5 bases each). V lost 5 bases, J lost 5 bases, and 18 bases lay in between. CDR1 MNHEY and CDR2 SMNVEV come from the germline V gene (reference sequence). This CDR3 has 16 amino acids. This CDR3 reads CASSAAGTRRTGELFF. DNA of the CDR3: TGTGCCAGCAGTGCGGCCGGGACCCGCCGAACCGGGGAGCTGTTTTTT.

The chain has TRBV6-2 or TRBV6-3 and TRBJ2-7, with D possibly matching TRBD1 (7 bases). The ends were cut back, 7 bases at V and 6 bases at J, with 13 bases in the middle. CDR3 length equals 12 residues. Per the germline V gene, CDR1 is MNHEY and CDR2 is SVGEGT. This chain's CDR3 is CASTPGGSEQYF. CDR3 bases: TGTGCCAGCACCCCAGGGGGGTCCGAGCAGTACTTC.